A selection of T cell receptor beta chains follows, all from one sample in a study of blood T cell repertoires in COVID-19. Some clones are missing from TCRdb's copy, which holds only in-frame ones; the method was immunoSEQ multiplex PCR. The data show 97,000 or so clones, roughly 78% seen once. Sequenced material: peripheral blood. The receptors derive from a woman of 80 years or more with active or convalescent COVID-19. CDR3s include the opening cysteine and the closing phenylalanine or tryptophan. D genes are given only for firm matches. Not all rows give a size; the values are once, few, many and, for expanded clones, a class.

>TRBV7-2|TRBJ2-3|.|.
CASSFSFSTDTQYF
TGTGCCAGCAGCTTTTCTTTCAGCACAGATACGCAGTATTTT
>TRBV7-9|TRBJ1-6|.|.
CASSSTRRDLHF
TGTGCCAGCAGCTCCACCCGTCGGGACCTCCACTTT
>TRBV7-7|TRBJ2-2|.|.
CASSQGQNTGELFF
TGTGCCAGCAGCCAAGGACAGAACACCGGGGAGCTGTTTTTT
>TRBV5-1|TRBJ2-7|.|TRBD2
CASSFDGTSGRYEQYF
TGCGCCAGCAGCTTCGACGGGACTAGCGGGAGGTACGAGCAGTACTTC
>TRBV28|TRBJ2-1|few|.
CASRETSSWEQFF
TGTGCCAGCAGGGAGACTAGTTCCTGGGAGCAGTTCTTC
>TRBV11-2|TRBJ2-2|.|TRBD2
CASRGLAGVAGELFF
TGTGCCAGCCGGGGACTAGCGGGAGTCGCGGGGGAGCTGTTTTTT
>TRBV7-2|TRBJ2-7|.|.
CASSLVPNSYEQYF
TGTGCCAGCAGCTTAGTCCCTAACTCCTACGAGCAGTACTTC
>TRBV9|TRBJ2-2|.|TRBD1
CASSGTGYPGELFF
TGTGCCAGCAGCGGGACAGGGTACCCCGGGGAGCTGTTTTTT
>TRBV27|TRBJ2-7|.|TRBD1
CASSLTGVDNEQYF
TGTGCCAGCAGTCTAACAGGGGTCGATAACGAGCAGTACTTC
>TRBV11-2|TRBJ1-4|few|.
CASSSGVREKLFF
TGTGCCAGCAGCTCAGGGGTTCGGGAAAAACTGTTTTTT
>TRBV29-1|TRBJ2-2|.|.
CSVGDIRVAGELFF
TGCAGCGTGGGCGACATCAGGGTGGCCGGGGAGCTGTTTTTT
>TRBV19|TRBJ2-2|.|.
CASSTSHNTGELFF
TGTGCCAGTAGTACCAGTCATAACACCGGGGAGCTGTTTTTT
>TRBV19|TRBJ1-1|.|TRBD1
CASSAIGTGNTEAFF
TGTGCCAGTAGCGCGATCGGGACAGGGAACACTGAAGCTTTCTTT
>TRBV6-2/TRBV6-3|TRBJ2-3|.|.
CASSYSRGWDTQYF
TGTGCCAGCAGTTACTCTCGGGGGTGGGATACGCAGTATTTT
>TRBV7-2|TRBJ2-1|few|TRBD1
CASSPPGQGFDEQFF
TGTGCCAGCAGTCCCCCGGGACAGGGGTTTGATGAGCAGTTCTTC
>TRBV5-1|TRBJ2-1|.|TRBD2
CASSPMTSGSYNEQFF
TGCGCCAGCAGCCCGATGACTAGCGGGAGCTACAATGAGCAGTTCTTC
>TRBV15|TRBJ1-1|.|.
CATKGGGVLNTEAFF
TGTGCCACCAAGGGTGGGGGGGTATTGAACACTGAAGCTTTCTTT
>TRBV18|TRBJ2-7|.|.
CASSPGGLSYEQYF
TGTGCCAGCTCACCTGGTGGACTCTCCTACGAGCAGTACTTC
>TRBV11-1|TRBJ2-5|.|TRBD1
CASSSLDRGLQTQYF
TGTGCCAGCAGCTCCCTGGACAGGGGGCTGCAGACCCAGTACTTC
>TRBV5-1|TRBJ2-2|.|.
CASSSFTGELFF
TGCGCCAGCAGCTCCTTCACCGGGGAGCTGTTTTTT
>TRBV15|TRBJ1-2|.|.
CATSNPNGGYTF
TGTGCCACCAGCAATCCTAACGGGGGCTACACCTTC
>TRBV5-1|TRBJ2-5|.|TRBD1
CASSLTGAGFETQYF
TGCGCCAGCAGCTTGACAGGGGCCGGGTTCGAGACCCAGTACTTC
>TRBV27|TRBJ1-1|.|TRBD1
CASSLQGQAEAFF
TGTGCCAGCAGTTTACAGGGACAGGCTGAAGCTTTCTTT
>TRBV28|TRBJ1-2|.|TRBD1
CASSFEQGPYGYTF
TGTGCCAGCAGTTTTGAACAGGGGCCCTATGGCTACACCTTC
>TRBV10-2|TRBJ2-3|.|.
CASRAGVGATDTQYF
TGCGCCAGCAGAGCAGGGGTTGGGGCCACAGATACGCAGTATTTT
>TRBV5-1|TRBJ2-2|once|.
CASSFESPGELFF
TGCGCCAGCAGCTTTGAAAGCCCGGGGGAGCTGTTTTTT
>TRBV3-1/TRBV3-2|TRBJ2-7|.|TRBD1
CASSRQGGEQYF
TGTGCCAGCAGCCGACAGGGGGGAGAGCAGTACTTC
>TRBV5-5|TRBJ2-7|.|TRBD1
CASSFTDRAEQYF
TGTGCCAGCAGTTTCACTGACAGGGCCGAGCAGTACTTC
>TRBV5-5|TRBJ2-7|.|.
CASSLQGSLSYEQYF
TGTGCCAGCAGCTTGCAGGGGTCCCTCTCCTACGAGCAGTACTTC
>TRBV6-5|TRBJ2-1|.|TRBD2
CASSLLAGSNNEQFF
TGTGCCAGCAGCCTTCTAGCGGGAAGTAACAATGAGCAGTTCTTC
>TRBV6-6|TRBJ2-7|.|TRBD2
CASSSRLAGETYEQYF
TGTGCCAGCAGTTCCAGACTAGCGGGAGAGACCTACGAGCAGTACTTC
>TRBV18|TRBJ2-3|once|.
CASSPGQIGLTDTQYF
TGTGCCAGCTCGCCGGGACAAATTGGCCTCACAGATACGCAGTATTTT
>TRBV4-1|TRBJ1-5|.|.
CASSHPEAGGRYSNQPQHF
TGCGCCAGCAGCCACCCCGAAGCGGGGGGAAGGTATAGCAATCAGCCCCAGCATTTT
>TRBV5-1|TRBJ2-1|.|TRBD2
CASSLAPSGSSYNEQFF
TGCGCCAGCAGCTTGGCCCCTAGCGGGAGTTCCTACAATGAGCAGTTCTTC
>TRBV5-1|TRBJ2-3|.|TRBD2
CASSGGYGTDTQYF
TGTGCCAGCAGCGGGGGGTACGGGACAGATACGCAGTATTTT
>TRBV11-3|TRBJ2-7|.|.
CASSLGRGTYEQYF
TGTGCCAGCAGCTTAGGCCGCGGTACCTACGAGCAGTACTTC
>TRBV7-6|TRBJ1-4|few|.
CASSPQAGLAGEKLFF
TGTGCCAGCAGCCCCCAAGCGGGGTTGGCCGGCGAAAAACTGTTTTTT
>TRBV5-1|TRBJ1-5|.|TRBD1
CASSPGTGNRGNNQPQHF
TGTGCCAGCAGCCCAGGGACAGGGAATAGGGGGAACAATCAGCCCCAGCATTTT
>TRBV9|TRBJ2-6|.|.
CASSGSPSGANVLTF
TGTGCCAGCAGCGGAAGCCCCTCTGGGGCCAACGTCCTGACTTTC
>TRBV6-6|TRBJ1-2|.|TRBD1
CASSSLQGAGGYTF
TGTGCCAGCAGTTCCTTACAGGGGGCCGGGGGCTACACCTTC
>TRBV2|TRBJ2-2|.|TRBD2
CASKVRAGDTGELFF
TGTGCCAGCAAGGTTCGAGCGGGAGACACCGGGGAGCTGTTTTTT
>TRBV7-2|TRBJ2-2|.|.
CASSLSGPQTGELFF
TGTGCCAGCAGCTTGAGCGGACCCCAGACCGGGGAGCTGTTTTTT
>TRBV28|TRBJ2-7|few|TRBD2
CASSLTSGSSYEQYF
TGTGCCAGCAGTCTGACTAGCGGAAGCTCCTACGAGCAGTACTTC
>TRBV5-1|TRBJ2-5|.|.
CASSLERGAGETQYF
TGCGCCAGCAGCTTAGAGAGGGGAGCGGGAGAGACCCAGTACTTC
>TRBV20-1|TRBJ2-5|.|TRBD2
CSASPSGSGEETQYF
TGCAGTGCTAGTCCTAGCGGGAGTGGCGAAGAGACCCAGTACTTC
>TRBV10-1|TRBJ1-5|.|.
CASSEVQVNQPQHF
TGCGCCAGCAGTGAGGTACAGGTGAATCAGCCCCAGCATTTT
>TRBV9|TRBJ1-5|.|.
CASSRGLKNQPQHF
TGTGCCAGCAGCCGAGGGCTGAAGAATCAGCCCCAGCATTTT
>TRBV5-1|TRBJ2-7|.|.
CASSLDGTLAYEQYF
TGCGCCAGCAGCTTGGATGGGACACTAGCCTACGAGCAGTACTTC
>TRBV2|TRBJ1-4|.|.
CASSVGQREKLFF
TGTGCCAGCAGTGTCGGACAGCGAGAAAAACTGTTTTTT
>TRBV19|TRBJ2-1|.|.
CASSPRTINEQFF
TGTGCCAGTAGCCCCCGGACTATAAATGAGCAGTTCTTC
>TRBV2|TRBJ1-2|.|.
CASSERGFGYGYTF
TGTGCCAGCAGTGAACGAGGCTTTGGTTATGGCTACACCTTC